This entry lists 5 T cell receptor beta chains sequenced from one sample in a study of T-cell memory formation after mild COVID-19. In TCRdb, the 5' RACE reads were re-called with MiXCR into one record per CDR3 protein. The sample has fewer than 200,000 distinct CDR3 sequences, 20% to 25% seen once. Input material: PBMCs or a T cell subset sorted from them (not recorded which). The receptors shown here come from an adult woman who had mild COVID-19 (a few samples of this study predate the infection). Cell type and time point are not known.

The CDR3 here is CASSQRGGWGNEQFF. DNA for the CDR3: TGTGCCAGCAGCCAACGTGGGGGATGGGGCAATGAGCAGTTCTTC. The rearrangement joins TRBV3-1 to TRBJ2-1; the D call may be TRBD1 or TRBD2 (5 bases each). The CDR3 is 15 amino acids. CDR1 and CDR2 (germline): LGHDT, YNNKEL (reference sequence). Trimming removed 2 bases from V and 6 bases from J, with 14 bases in between.

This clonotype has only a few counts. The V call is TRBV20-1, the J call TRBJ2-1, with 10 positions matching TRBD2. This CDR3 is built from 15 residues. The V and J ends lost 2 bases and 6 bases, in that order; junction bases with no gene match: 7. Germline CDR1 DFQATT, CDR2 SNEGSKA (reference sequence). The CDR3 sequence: CSARPAGGNLNEQFF. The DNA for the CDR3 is TGCAGTGCTAGACCAGCGGGGGGGAACCTCAATGAGCAGTTCTTC.

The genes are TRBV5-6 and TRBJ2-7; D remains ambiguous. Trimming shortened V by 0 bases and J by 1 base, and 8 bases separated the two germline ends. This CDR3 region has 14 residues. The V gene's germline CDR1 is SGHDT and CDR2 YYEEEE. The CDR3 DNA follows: TGTGCCAGCAGCTTGGTATCCGCTTCCTACGAGCAGTACTTC. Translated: CASSLVSASYEQYF.

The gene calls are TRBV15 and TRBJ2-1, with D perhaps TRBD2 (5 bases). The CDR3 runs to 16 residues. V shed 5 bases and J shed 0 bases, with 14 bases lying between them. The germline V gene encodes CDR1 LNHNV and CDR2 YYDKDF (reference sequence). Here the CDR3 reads CATSRTPEGSYNEQFF. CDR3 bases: TGTGCCACCAGCCGAACACCCGAGGGCTCCTACAATGAGCAGTTCTTC.

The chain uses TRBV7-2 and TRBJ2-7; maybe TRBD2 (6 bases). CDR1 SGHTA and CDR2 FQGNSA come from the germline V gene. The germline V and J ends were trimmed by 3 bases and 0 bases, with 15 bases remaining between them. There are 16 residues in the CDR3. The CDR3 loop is CASSFTSYRGSYEQYF. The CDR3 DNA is TGTGCCAGCAGCTTTACTAGCTATCGGGGCTCCTACGAGCAGTACTTC.